The 8 T cell receptor beta chains below were found in one sample sequenced in a study of cytomegalovirus exposure and HLA in healthy donors. 60 Vbeta and 13 Jbeta primers were used in PCR. Data came from immunoSEQ multiplex PCR; TCRdb stores just in-frame clones and leaves some out. This table holds about 170,000 clones, around four fifths found once. The sequenced sample was PBMCs. Receptors originate from a boy younger than 10 in good health and CMV-seronegative.

In this sample, this clone turned up a few times. V and J are TRBV20-1 and TRBJ1-1; D gene uncertain. This CDR3 contains 11 residues. Trimming stripped 6 bases from V and 7 bases from J, with 12 bases between. The germline CDR1 and CDR2 sequences are DFQATT and SNEGSKA (reference sequence). CDR3 coding DNA: TGCAGTGCATCGATGGCAGATGAAGCTTTCTTT. This translates into CSASMADEAFF.

This chain joins TRBV30 and TRBJ1-2, with TRBD1 as a possible D gene (6 bases). CDR3 length: 12 amino acids. Trimming cost V 4 bases and J 6 bases, with 12 bases left between them. The germline V gene encodes CDR1 GTSNPN and CDR2 SVGIG (reference sequence). CDR3 DNA sequence: TGTGCCTGGACCAGGGACACCGATGGCTACACCTTC. This sequence encodes CAWTRDTDGYTF.

The genes are TRBV7-9 and TRBJ1-1, with a weak D call TRBD1 (5 bases). V shed 4 bases and J shed 10 bases, with 19 bases lying between them. Germline V gene lookup returns CDR1 SEHNR and CDR2 FQNEAQ (reference sequence). The CDR3 extends over 14 amino acids. In nucleotides, the CDR3 is TGTGCCAGCAGCTCCCTCCCCGTCCCCGGGGGAGCTTTCTTT. Amino acids: CASSSLPVPGGAFF.

The rearrangement joins TRBV6-5 to TRBJ2-5, with 8 bases that match TRBD1. The J call may be mistaken, given a closer DNA end match to TRBJ2-7. Germline loops: CDR1 MNHEY, CDR2 SVGAGI. The CDR3 is made up of 14 amino acids. DNA for the CDR3: TGTGCCAGCAGCAACCGACAGGGGAGTTACGAGCAGTACTTC. Residues: CASSNRQGSYEQYF.

This clone was recorded only once. This chain connects TRBV7-8 to TRBJ2-3, with unresolved D. V was cut by 3 bases and J by 2 bases, with 9 bases left in between. The length of the CDR3 is 14 residues. Germline CDR1 is SGHVS and CDR2 is FQNEAQ. CDR3 sequence reads: CASSLSSPTDTQYF. In nucleotides, the CDR3 is TGTGCCAGCAGCTTGTCCTCTCCCACAGATACGCAGTATTTT.

The J gene is TRBJ1-4, the V gene TRBV5-6; D not certain. V was cut by 2 bases and J by 4 bases, with 15 bases left in between. From germline, CDR1 is SGHDT and CDR2 YYEEEE. The CDR3 is 16 amino acids. The CDR3 here is CASSFRGPVGNEKLFF. CDR3 bases: TGTGCCAGCAGCTTCAGAGGGCCAGTTGGTAATGAAAAACTGTTTTTT.

This chain connects TRBV30 to TRBJ2-7, with D maybe TRBD1 (6 bases). The length of the CDR3 is 12 residues. CDR1 and CDR2 from the germline V gene are GTSNPN and SVGIG (reference sequence). V lost 3 bases to trimming and J lost 1 base, with 7 bases between them. This chain's CDR3 is CAWSGQSYEQYF. In DNA form, the CDR3 reads TGTGCCTGGAGCGGACAGTCCTACGAGCAGTACTTC.

This rearrangement joins TRBV5-1 to TRBJ1-2; TRBD1 aligns across 7 bases. The V and J ends lost 4 bases and 4 bases, in that order; junction bases with no gene match: 10. The CDR3 has 15 residues. Germline V gene sequence: CDR1 SGHRS, CDR2 YFSETQ. The chain's CDR3 is CASSPLQGRSYGYTF. The CDR3 region has the DNA TGCGCCAGCAGCCCCCTACAGGGGCGCAGCTATGGCTACACCTTC.